What follows is one TCR beta chain and its context. Its antigen remains unidentified. The CDR3 has 14 residues. PCR used 60 Vbeta primers and 13 Jbeta primers. Repertoires were generated with immunoSEQ multiplex PCR, while TCRdb's copy carries only in-frame clones and drops some. The sample gives some 130,000 clones, 76% of which show up once; 3.1% is in the top ten. The record originates from a study of cytomegalovirus exposure and HLA in healthy donors. About the research overall: An early release of data contained about 85 million unique TCRs, which came from HLA-typed donors. Study outcomes and limitations: 87-base-pair reads could not separate some V segments, including TRBV6-2 and TRBV6-3. Later analysis showed TCR association rates varying by HLA locus, highest for DRB1 and lowest for HLA-C.

Sequenced: PBMCs. The chain uses TRBV1 and TRBJ2-5; the table assigns TRBD1, which was not confirmed against the DNA. TRBV1 is an annotated pseudogene. The receptor was derived from a man between 40 and 49 years old in good health and CMV-seronegative. CDR3 sequence reads: CTSSQDRGRETQYF. CDR3 DNA: TGCACCAGCAGCCAAGACAGGGGTCGAGAGACCCAGTACTTC.